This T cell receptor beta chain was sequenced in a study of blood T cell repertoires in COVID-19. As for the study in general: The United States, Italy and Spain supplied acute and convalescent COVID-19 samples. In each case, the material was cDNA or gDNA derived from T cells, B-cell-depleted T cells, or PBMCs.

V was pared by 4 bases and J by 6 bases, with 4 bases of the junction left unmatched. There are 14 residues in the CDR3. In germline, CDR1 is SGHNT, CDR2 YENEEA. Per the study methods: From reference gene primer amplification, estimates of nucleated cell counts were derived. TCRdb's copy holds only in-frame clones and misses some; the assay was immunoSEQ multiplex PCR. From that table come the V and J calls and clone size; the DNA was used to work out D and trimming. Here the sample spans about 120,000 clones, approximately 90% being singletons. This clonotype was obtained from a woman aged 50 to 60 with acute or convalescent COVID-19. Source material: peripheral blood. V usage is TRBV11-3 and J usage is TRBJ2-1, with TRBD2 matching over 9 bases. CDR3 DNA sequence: TGTGCCAGCAGCTGGGCTAGCGGGGTCAATGAGCAGTTCTTC. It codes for CASSWASGVNEQFF. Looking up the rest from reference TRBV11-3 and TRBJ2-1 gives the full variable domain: EAGVVQSPRYKIIEKKQPVAFWCNPISGHNTLYWYLQNLGQGPELLIRYENEEAVDDSQLPKDRFSAERLKGVDSTLKIQPAELGDSAVYLCASSWASGVNEQFFGPGTRLTVL.